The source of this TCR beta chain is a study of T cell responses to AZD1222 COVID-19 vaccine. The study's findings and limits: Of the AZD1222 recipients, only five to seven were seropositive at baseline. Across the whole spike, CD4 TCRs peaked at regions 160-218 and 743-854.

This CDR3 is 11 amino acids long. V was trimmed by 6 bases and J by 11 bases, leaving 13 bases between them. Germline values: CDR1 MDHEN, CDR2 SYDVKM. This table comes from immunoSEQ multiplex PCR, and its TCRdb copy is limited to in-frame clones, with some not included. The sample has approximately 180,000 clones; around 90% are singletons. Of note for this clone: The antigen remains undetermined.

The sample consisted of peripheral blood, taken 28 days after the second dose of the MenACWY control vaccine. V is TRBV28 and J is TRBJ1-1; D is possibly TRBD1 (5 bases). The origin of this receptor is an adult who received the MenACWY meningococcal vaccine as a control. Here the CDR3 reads CASRLRVSAFF. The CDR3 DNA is TGTGCCAGCAGACTCAGGGTGAGTGCTTTCTTT.